This T cell receptor beta chain originates from a study of cytomegalovirus exposure and HLA in healthy donors. Study-wide points: Within a later analysis, the majority of CMV-associated TCR beta chains appeared HLA-restricted.

In the PCR, 60 Vbeta and 13 Jbeta primers were used. The assay was immunoSEQ multiplex PCR, and TCRdb's table has in-frame clones only and misses some. Its table records some 40,000 clones. Germline V gene sequence: CDR1 SNHLY, CDR2 FYNNEI. The CDR3 is 14 residues long. The J segment lost 4 bases and the V segment lost 4 bases, leaving 6 bases of the junction unmatched. Concerning this clone: The antigen is not known.

The receptor comes from a human donor in good health. The J gene is TRBJ1-2, the V gene TRBV2, with 7 bases matching TRBD1. Input material: PBMCs. The CDR3 DNA follows: TGTGCCAGCAGTGGAACAGGGGATTTCTATGGCTACACCTTC. Amino acid sequence: CASSGTGDFYGYTF.